One sample yielded the 16 T cell receptor beta chains listed below, sequenced in a study of shared clonotypes between healthy human individuals. Produced via immunoSEQ multiplex PCR; TCRdb's table is partial and in-frame only. The table shows approximately 2.1 million clones, with just over 90% occurring only once. The sample consisted of naive CD4+ T cells from PBMCs. Subset specified: CD45RA+ positively selected. The receptors were sampled from a man aged 18 to 35 in good health. Some clones in this sample may be carry-over from other donors' samples.

Comment on this clone: This sample also contains other DNA sequences that code for the same CDR3. This chain uses TRBV28 with TRBJ2-2; D remains unclear. V lost 3 bases to trimming and J lost 7 bases, with 6 bases between them. The CDR3 sequence is 12 residues long. Germline CDR1 is MDHEN and CDR2 is SYDVKM. The CDR3 DNA sequence: TGTGCCAGCAGTTTCCTTAGCGGGGAGCTGTTTTTT. Its protein is CASSFLSGELFF.

To note about this clone: The junction does not match germline at one end; this may be a read error. The V call is TRBV25-1, the J call TRBJ2-7, with 7 bases that match TRBD1. Germline V lookup: CDR1 MGHDK, CDR2 SYGVNS. This CDR3 has 12 residues. CDR3 in amino acids: CASSAQPGQTNF. The DNA of the CDR3 is TGTGCCAGCAGTGCACAACCGGGACAGACGAACTTC.

The CDR3 DNA is TGTGCCAGCATTTTAACCGGGACAGGGAGAAACACCATATATTTT. It yields the protein CASILTGTGRNTIYF. The chain links TRBV19 to TRBJ1-3; 9 bases are a match to TRBD1. Germline V gene data show CDR1 as LNHDA and CDR2 as SQIVND (reference sequence). This CDR3 spans 15 amino acids. The V gene end was trimmed by 9 bases and the J gene end by 5 bases; junction bases not matched to a gene: 11.

The V gene is TRBV7-9, the J gene TRBJ1-2; D is ambiguous. Germline CDR1 SEHNR, CDR2 FQNEAQ (reference sequence). The CDR3 consists of 14 residues. Trimming took off 5 bases at V and 8 bases at J, with 18 bases between the two ends. CDR3 sequence: CASSPDIISSGYTF. The CDR3, as DNA: TGTGCCAGCAGCCCCGACATAATATCGTCAGGCTACACCTTC.

The chain has TRBV5-1 and TRBJ2-1, with 9 bases that match TRBD1. This CDR3 is built from 14 residues. In germline, CDR1 is SGHRS, CDR2 YFSETQ. V shed 7 bases and J 1 base; nucleotides not matched to a gene: 3. CDR3 DNA: TGCGCCAGCCACGGGACAGGGTCCTACAATGAGCAGTTCTTC. Amino acids: CASHGTGSYNEQFF. The full variable domain, rest sourced from reference TRBV5-1 and TRBJ2-1, is KAGVTQTPRYLIKTRGQQVTLSCSPISGHRSVSWYQQTPGQGLQFLFEYFSETQRNKGNFPGRFSGRQFSNSRSEMNVSTLELGDSALYLCASHGTGSYNEQFFGPGTRLTVL.

V usage is TRBV5-1 and J usage is TRBJ2-1; 9 positions agree with TRBD2. CDR1 SGHRS and CDR2 YFSETQ come from the germline V gene. This CDR3 has 17 amino acids. Germline trimming cut 0 bases from V and 5 bases from J; bases unmatched to any gene: 9. CDR3 region: CASSLGLAAAPDNEQFF. The DNA of the CDR3 is TGCGCCAGCAGCTTGGGACTAGCGGCAGCCCCCGACAATGAGCAGTTCTTC.

This sequence joins TRBV6-1 and TRBJ1-4, with 9 bases fitting TRBD1. The length of the CDR3 is 16 residues. Germline lookup yields CDR1 MNHNS and CDR2 SASEGT. The trim removed 0 bases at V and 7 bases at J, leaving 6 bases unmatched. The CDR3 region is CASSEARTGVPEKLFF. CDR3 DNA sequence: TGTGCCAGCAGTGAAGCTAGGACAGGGGTCCCTGAAAAACTGTTTTTT.

V usage is TRBV29-1 and J usage is TRBJ1-1; possible D gene TRBD1, 5 bases. Germline V CDR1 and CDR2: SQVTM, ANQGSEA. CDR3 length: 13 residues. Trimming took 2 bases from V and 0 from J, leaving 7 bases between them. For the CDR3, the DNA is TGCAGCGTTGAATTGGGGGTGAACACTGAAGCTTTCTTT. Translated, it gives CSVELGVNTEAFF.

The V and J genes are TRBV2 and TRBJ1-4; 9 bases map to TRBD1. V lost 6 bases, J lost 3 bases, and 5 bases stayed unmatched. The CDR3 has 15 amino acids. The germline CDR1 and CDR2 sequences are SNHLY and FYNNEI. CDR3 sequence: CASSERTGANEKLFF. The CDR3 DNA reads as TGTGCCAGCAGCGAAAGGACAGGGGCTAATGAAAAACTGTTTTTT.

The V call is TRBV28, the J call TRBJ2-1; TRBD2 matches at 7 bases. Germline assignment: CDR1 MDHEN and CDR2 SYDVKM. CDR3 length equals 17 residues. Trimming cost V 9 bases and J 0 bases; bases outside gene matches: 14. The CDR3 nucleotides read TGTGCCAGTCGAACTTATAGGGGAGGGAGCTCCTACAATGAGCAGTTCTTC. It codes for CASRTYRGGSSYNEQFF.

This chain links TRBV6-5 with TRBJ2-1; no reliable D call. The CDR3 covers 11 residues. The V gene lost 6 bases and the J gene lost 12 bases, with 12 bases spanning the gap. CDR1 MNHEY and CDR2 SVGAGI come from the germline V gene. CDR3 sequence (DNA): TGTGCCAGCAGCCATCTTTCGCGGCAGTTCTTC. Amino acid sequence: CASSHLSRQFF.

The chain is built from TRBV14 and TRBJ2-3; D perhaps matches TRBD2 (6 bases). The CDR3 extends over 15 amino acids. Germline V gene data show CDR1 as SGHDN and CDR2 as FVKESK. V was trimmed by 2 bases and J by 2 bases, leaving 11 bases between them. The DNA for the CDR3 is TGTGCCAGCAGCCAAATAGCGGTCTCCACAGATACGCAGTATTTT. As protein: CASSQIAVSTDTQYF.

The chain is built from TRBV5-1 and TRBJ1-1; D unresolved. Germline V lookup: CDR1 SGHRS, CDR2 YFSETQ. The CDR3 sequence is 14 residues long. V was clipped by 0 bases and J by 1 base, with 7 bases between them. The DNA for the CDR3 is TGCGCCAGCAGCTTGGATCCATCGAACACTGAAGCTTTCTTT. It codes for CASSLDPSNTEAFF.

In its sample, this clone was seen once. This chain uses TRBV14 with TRBJ2-7; possible D gene TRBD2, 6 bases. Trimming took 2 bases from V and 7 from J, leaving 15 bases between them. The CDR3 consists of 14 residues. Looked up from germline, CDR1 is SGHDN and CDR2 is FVKESK. In nucleotides, the CDR3 is TGTGCCAGCAGCCAAACGCGGAGGGGCCTGGAGCAGTACTTC. It translates to CASSQTRRGLEQYF.

This chain uses TRBV6-1 with TRBJ2-1; 10 bases are a match to TRBD2. Germline CDR1 reads MNHNS; CDR2 reads SASEGT. The CDR3 is made up of 15 amino acids. Trimming cost V 7 bases and J 2 bases; bases outside gene matches: 5. CDR3 nucleotides: TGTGCCAGCAAACCCGGACTAGCGGCCTACAATGAGCAGTTCTTC. Residues: CASKPGLAAYNEQFF.

The rearrangement joins TRBV6-1 to TRBJ1-1, with D unclear. V lost 6 bases and J 0 bases, leaving 14 bases between the germline ends. CDR3 length: 15 amino acids. Germline V lookup: CDR1 MNHNS, CDR2 SASEGT. The CDR3 region has the DNA TGTGCCAGCAGCGCCGTGAGGGCGCTGAACACTGAAGCTTTCTTT. Its protein product is CASSAVRALNTEAFF.